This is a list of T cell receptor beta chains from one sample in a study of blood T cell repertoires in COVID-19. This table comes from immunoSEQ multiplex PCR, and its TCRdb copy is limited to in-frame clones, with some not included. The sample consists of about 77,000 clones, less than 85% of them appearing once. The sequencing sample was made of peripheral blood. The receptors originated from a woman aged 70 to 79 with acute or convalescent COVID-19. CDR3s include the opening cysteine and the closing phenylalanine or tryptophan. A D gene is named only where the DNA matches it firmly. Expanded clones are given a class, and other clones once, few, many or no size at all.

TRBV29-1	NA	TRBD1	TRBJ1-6	TGCAGCGTTGCCGTAGGGGGCAGTGATTCACCCCTCCACTTT	CSVAVGGSDSPLHF
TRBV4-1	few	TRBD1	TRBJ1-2	TGCGCCAGCAGCCAAGTAACAGGACAGGGGCGGTCGAAGGGCTACACCTTC	CASSQVTGQGRSKGYTF
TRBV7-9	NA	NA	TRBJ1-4	TGTGCCAGCCGGGGGGGCGCTCCCTTTAATGAAAAACTGTTTTTT	CASRGGAPFNEKLFF
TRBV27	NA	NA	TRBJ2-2	TGTGCCAGCAGTTTATCAGGGGCCAAGGAGCTGTTTTTT	CASSLSGAKELFF
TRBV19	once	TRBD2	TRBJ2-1	TGTGCCAGTAGTCGCACTAGCGGAGTGTACAATGAGCAGTTCTTC	CASSRTSGVYNEQFF
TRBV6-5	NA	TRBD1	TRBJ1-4	TGTGCCAGCAGTCAGGGGGGTACTAATGAAAAACTGTTTTTT	CASSQGGTNEKLFF
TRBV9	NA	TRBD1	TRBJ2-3	TGTGCCAGCAGCGTAGAGGGTAGGGGGCCTGATACGCAGTATTTT	CASSVEGRGPDTQYF
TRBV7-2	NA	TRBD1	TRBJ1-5	TGTGCCAGCAGCCAAGGACAGGGGGTGGATCAGCCCCAGCATTTT	CASSQGQGVDQPQHF
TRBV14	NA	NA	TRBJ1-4	TGTGCCAGCAGCCAACTGGCACGGAGTGAAAAACTGTTTTTT	CASSQLARSEKLFF
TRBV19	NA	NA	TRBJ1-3	TGTGCCAGTAGTTTACAGCCCTCTGGAAACACCATATATTTT	CASSLQPSGNTIYF
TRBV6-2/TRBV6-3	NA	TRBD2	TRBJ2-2	TGTGCCAGCAGTAGCGGGGGAGCAAACACCGGGGAGCTGTTTTTT	CASSSGGANTGELFF
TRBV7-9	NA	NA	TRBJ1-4	TGTGCCAGCAGCTTAGGGACGGGGAATGAAAAACTGTTTTTT	CASSLGTGNEKLFF
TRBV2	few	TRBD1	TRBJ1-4	TGTGCCAGCAGCATAAGACACAGGGGGGAGGAAAAACTGTTTTTT	CASSIRHRGEEKLFF